These 21 T cell receptor beta chains were all obtained from the same sample, sequenced in a study of regulatory T cells in long-lasting Graves disease. Specified time point: persistent/refractory GD, antithyroid drugs over 5 years with positive TRAb. The TCR library was prepared using RNA isolated from PBMCs. Assembly of TCR beta libraries relied on iRepertoire HTBI primers together with Arm-PCR of CDR3 regions. TCRdb used MiXCR to reprocess the multiplex PCR reads, holding one entry per CDR3 protein. The sample shows a few hundred thousand distinct CDR3 sequences, about 25% of them seen only once. The sample was peripheral blood mononuclear cells (PBMCs), taken when the disease was refractory, from a patient treated with antithyroid drugs. Receptors were obtained from a female donor with Graves disease.

The table lists this clonotype with a count of one. V is TRBV12-5 and J is TRBJ2-5; 11 positions match TRBD2. The germline V gene encodes CDR1 LGHNT and CDR2 FRNRAP. J was trimmed by 5 bases and V by 6 bases; bases with no gene match: 17. The CDR3 is made up of 18 amino acids. CDR3 sequence (DNA): TGTGCTAGTGGGGCGGGACACACGACTAGCGGGGTCCTTGAGACCCAGTACTTC. Amino acids: CASGAGHTTSGVLETQYF.

The chain has TRBV15 and TRBJ2-2, with D unresolved. The V and J ends lost 3 bases and 3 bases respectively, with 8 bases between them. CDR1 and CDR2 from the germline V gene are LNHNV and YYDKDF (reference sequence). The length of the CDR3 is 14 residues. In DNA form, the CDR3 reads TGTGCCACCAGCAGGTCACAAGACACCGGGGAGCTGTTTTTT. It is translated as CATSRSQDTGELFF.

The rearrangement joins TRBV20-1 to TRBJ2-7; unclear D gene. Per germline, CDR1 DFQATT and CDR2 SNEGSKA (reference sequence). V lost 2 bases and J 0 bases, leaving 11 bases between the germline ends. The length of the CDR3 is 14 residues. The CDR3 is CSARHPETSYEQYF. The DNA for the CDR3 is TGCAGTGCTAGACACCCAGAAACCTCCTACGAGCAGTACTTC.

The CDR3 spells CASSALRVREQYF. DNA for the CDR3: TGTGCCAGCAGCGCTTTAAGGGTGAGGGAGCAGTACTTC. The chain recombines TRBV6-1 with TRBJ2-7; no clear D. CDR3 length: 13 residues. Germline lookup yields CDR1 MNHNS and CDR2 SASEGT. V lost 6 bases to trimming and J lost 7 bases, with 16 bases between them.

This clonotype was observed a few times. V is TRBV24-1 and J is TRBJ2-5, with D possibly being TRBD2 (6 bases). Germline V gene lookup returns CDR1 KGHDR and CDR2 SFDVKD. The CDR3 is made up of 15 amino acids. The V end lost 7 bases, the J end lost 1 base, and 15 bases lay between the germline ends. CDR3 sequence reads: CATRTPEGRQETQYF. The CDR3 bases are TGTGCCACCAGGACCCCGGAGGGGCGCCAAGAGACCCAGTACTTC.

This clonotype appeared a few times. The gene calls are TRBV6-5 and TRBJ2-2, with D unresolved. Germline V gene data show CDR1 as MNHEY and CDR2 as SVGAGI. Trimming removed 4 bases at V and 1 base at J, with 7 bases between. The CDR3 consists of 14 residues. DNA for the CDR3: TGTGCCAGCAGTTTCAGACAGAACACCGGGGAGCTGTTTTTT. The encoded protein is CASSFRQNTGELFF.

On this clonotype: The junction departs from germline at one end; a sequencing error may be responsible. The chain uses TRBV7-2 and TRBJ1-4; 7 bases are a match to TRBD1. There are 14 residues in the CDR3. Per the germline V gene, CDR1 is SGHTA and CDR2 is FQGNSA. Written as DNA, the CDR3 is TGTGCCAGCAGCCCGACAGGGTCTAATGAAAAACTGCCTTTT. Translated: CASSPTGSNEKLPF.

A few counts support this clonotype. The V and J genes are TRBV9 and TRBJ2-7; D is perhaps TRBD1 or TRBD2 (5 bases each). The V gene's germline CDR1 is SGDLS and CDR2 YYNGEE. Trimming removed 4 bases at V and 5 bases at J, with 16 bases between. The CDR3 spans 14 residues. The CDR3 reads CASSSRDPTDEQYF. The CDR3 coding sequence is TGTGCCAGCAGCTCCCGGGACCCGACAGACGAGCAGTACTTC.

This clonotype showed up many times. This chain joins TRBV18 and TRBJ1-1, with D unclear. Germline loops: CDR1 KGHSH, CDR2 LQKENI. The V end lost 1 base, the J end lost 1 base, and 4 bases lay between the germline ends. The CDR3 contains 13 residues. CDR3 region: CASSPLANTEAFF. The CDR3 DNA reads TGTGCCAGCTCACCACTGGCGAACACTGAAGCTTTCTTT. Supplemented by reference TRBV18 and TRBJ1-1, the full variable domain reads NAGVMQNPRHLVRRRGQEARLRCSPMKGHSHVYWYRQLPEEGLKFMVYLQKENIIDESGMPKERFSAEFPKEGPSILRIQQVVRGDSAAYFCASSPLANTEAFFGQGTRLTVV.

The chain joins TRBV6-4 to TRBJ1-1; D unclear. Looked up from germline, CDR1 is MRHNA and CDR2 is SNTAGT. With 3 bases removed from V and 3 bases from J, the gap between germline ends came to 14 bases. The CDR3 extends over 15 amino acids. The CDR3 region has the DNA TGTGCCAGCAGTGAGGGCAGCCTTGTGGACACTGAAGCTTTCTTT. Amino acid sequence: CASSEGSLVDTEAFF.

This clonotype was found a few times. This rearrangement joins TRBV2 to TRBJ1-5; D not certain. This CDR3 spans 14 amino acids. From germline, CDR1 is SNHLY and CDR2 FYNNEI. V lost 0 bases, J lost 8 bases, and 11 bases lay in between. CDR3 DNA: TGTGCCAGCAGTGAAGCTAACAGAGCCGAGCCCCAGCATTTT. Translation gives CASSEANRAEPQHF.

The chain couples TRBV6-1 to TRBJ1-1; 9 bases line up with TRBD1. V was pared by 6 bases and J by 5 bases, with 10 bases of the junction left unmatched. From germline, CDR1 is MNHNS and CDR2 SASEGT. The CDR3 contains 15 residues. The CDR3 spells CASSQSRQGGTEAFF. As DNA, the CDR3 is TGTGCCAGCAGCCAATCCAGACAGGGGGGAACTGAAGCTTTCTTT.

V and J are TRBV18 and TRBJ2-7; no reliable D call. The CDR3 length is 14 residues. Per the germline V gene, CDR1 is KGHSH and CDR2 is LQKENI. The V gene lost 3 bases and the J gene lost 7 bases, with 16 bases spanning the gap. The CDR3 here is CASSPPHSLKEQYF. The DNA of the CDR3 is TGTGCCAGCTCACCGCCGCACAGCCTAAAGGAGCAGTACTTC.

The sample holds a few counts of this clonotype. This sequence joins TRBV7-9 and TRBJ1-5; D possibly corresponds to TRBD1 (6 bases). The ends were cut back, 0 bases at V and 3 bases at J, with 12 bases in the middle. Germline-derived CDR1 and CDR2 are SEHNR and FQNEAQ (reference sequence). This CDR3 has 16 residues. CDR3 residues: CASSLAHGGLNQPQHF. CDR3 nucleotide sequence: TGTGCCAGCAGCTTAGCGCATGGGGGCCTCAATCAGCCCCAGCATTTT.

This chain uses TRBV11-2 with TRBJ2-6; D is unresolved. V shed 2 bases and J shed 1 base, with 6 bases lying between them. CDR1 SGHAT and CDR2 FQNNGV come from the germline V gene. The CDR3 has 15 amino acids. The CDR3, as DNA: TGTGCCAGCAGCTTACTTAGATCTGGGGCCAACGTCCTGACTTTC. This translates into CASSLLRSGANVLTF.

A note on this clonotype: This may stem from a read error, because a much larger clone lies one nucleotide away. The J gene is TRBJ2-7, the V gene TRBV7-2; possibly TRBD1 for D (6 bases). Looked up from germline, CDR1 is SGHTA and CDR2 is FQGNSA. This CDR3 has 14 residues. The CDR3 loop is CASSPRTEHYKQYF. The CDR3, as DNA: TGTGCCAGCAGCCCGAGGACAGAACACTACAAGCAGTACTTC.

Concerning this clonotype: Given a much more abundant clone one base away, this may be a read error. The gene calls are TRBV2 and TRBJ1-1; D is uncertain. Per the germline V gene, CDR1 is SNHLY and CDR2 is FYNNEI. The ends were cut back, 5 bases at V and 1 base at J, with 14 bases in the middle. The CDR3 length is 15 residues. CDR3 loop: CASSYSVFGNTEAFF. In DNA form, the CDR3 reads TGTGCCAGCAGTTACTCGGTGTTCGGGAACACTGAAGCTTTCTTT.

The CDR3 loop reads CATSAADTQYF. Written as DNA, the CDR3 is TGTGCCACCAGTGCTGCAGATACGCAGTATTTT. This chain uses TRBV24-1 with TRBJ2-3; no definite D call. V gave up 5 bases and J gave up 4 bases, with 3 bases separating them. The length of the CDR3 is 11 residues. The germline V gene encodes CDR1 KGHDR and CDR2 SFDVKD.

Turning to this clonotype: This sequence may be a read error, since a much larger clone differs from it by one base. The chain links TRBV15 to TRBJ2-2, with 12 nucleotides matching TRBD2. Germline assignment: CDR1 LNHNV and CDR2 YYDKDF (reference sequence). This CDR3 has 16 amino acids. The CDR3 DNA is TGTGCCACCAGCAGAGGGACTAGCGGGACGACCGGGGTGCTGTTTTTT. The encoded protein is CATSRGTSGTTGVLFF. Full variable domain (missing parts from reference TRBV15 and TRBJ2-2): DAMVIQNPRYQVTQFGKPVTLSCSQTLNHNVMYWYQQKSSQAPKLLFHYYDKDFNNEADTPDNFQSRRPNTSFCFLDIRSPGLGDTAMYLCATSRGTSGTTGVLFFGEGSRLTVL.

J is TRBJ2-7 and V is TRBV2; either TRBD1 or TRBD2 may supply D (5 bases each). Germline V lookup: CDR1 SNHLY, CDR2 FYNNEI. The CDR3 runs to 14 residues. Trimming took off 3 bases at V and 3 bases at J, with 12 bases between the two ends. CDR3: CASSDMRGRYEQYF. The CDR3 region has the DNA TGTGCCAGCAGTGATATGAGGGGACGCTACGAGCAGTACTTC.

The sample holds many counts of this clonotype. The gene calls are TRBV14 and TRBJ2-5; D is undetermined. The CDR3 has 15 residues. CDR1 and CDR2 from the germline V gene are SGHDN and FVKESK. Trimming removed 2 bases from V and 1 base from J, with 11 bases in between. CDR3 sequence: CASSQSVLLQETQYF. CDR3 DNA sequence: TGTGCCAGCAGCCAATCAGTGCTACTCCAAGAGACCCAGTACTTC. Based on the CDR3 plus reference TRBV14 and TRBJ2-5, the full variable domain is EAGVTQFPSHSVIEKGQTVTLRCDPISGHDNLYWYRRVMGKEIKFLLHFVKESKQDESGMPNNRFLAERTGGTYSTLKVQPAELEDSGVYFCASSQSVLLQETQYFGPGTRLLVL.